This paragraph reports one TCR beta chain. The sample originates from a study of radiation and T cells in renal cell carcinoma. The assay was immunoSEQ multiplex PCR, and TCRdb's table has in-frame clones only and misses some. Found here are approximately 61,000 clones, around three quarters of them singletons; the top ten hold roughly 7%. Time point meaning: blood 2 weeks post-SBRT. Treatment specified: 15 Gy SBRT to primary tumor, nephrectomy 4 weeks later. The sequence came from a man aged 60 to 75 with renal cell carcinoma. The material was blood, obtained from a patient whose treatment included radiotherapy and nephrectomy.

In nucleotides, the CDR3 is TGTGCCAGCAGCGATGGGACTAGGAGGGATACGCAGTATTTT. It is translated as CASSDGTRRDTQYF. The chain carries TRBV6-1 and TRBJ2-3; 8 bases are shared with TRBD2. The length of the CDR3 is 14 residues. Germline V gives CDR1 MNHNS, CDR2 SASEGT. Germline trimming cut 6 bases from V and 6 bases from J; bases unmatched to any gene: 8.